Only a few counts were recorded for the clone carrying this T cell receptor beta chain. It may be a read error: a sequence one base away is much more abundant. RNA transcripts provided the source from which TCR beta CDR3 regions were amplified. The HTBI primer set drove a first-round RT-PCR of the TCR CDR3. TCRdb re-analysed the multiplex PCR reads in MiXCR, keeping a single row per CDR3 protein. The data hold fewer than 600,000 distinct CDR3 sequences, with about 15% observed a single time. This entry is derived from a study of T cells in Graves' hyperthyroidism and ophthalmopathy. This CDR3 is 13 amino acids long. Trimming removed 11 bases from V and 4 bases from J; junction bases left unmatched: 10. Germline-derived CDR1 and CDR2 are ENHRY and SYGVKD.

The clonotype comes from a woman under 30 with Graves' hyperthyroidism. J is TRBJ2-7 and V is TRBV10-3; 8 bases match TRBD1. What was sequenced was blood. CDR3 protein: CASMDREPYEQYF. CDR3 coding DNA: TGTGCCTCCATGGACAGGGAACCTTACGAGCAGTACTTC.